One and the same sample provided the 26 T cell receptor beta chains below, sequenced in a study. Cells sorted as Tregs were CD4+, CD25+ and CD127-/low. TCRdb reprocessed the 5' RACE reads via MiXCR and lists one record per CDR3 protein. The table includes around 8,300 distinct CDR3 sequences, roughly half detected once. Sequences were obtained from Tregs sorted from a lymph node. The receptors originated from a female donor with breast cancer.

The V and J genes are TRBV7-6 and TRBJ2-1; D is ambiguous. CDR1 is SGHVS and CDR2 is FNYEAQ in the germline V gene. The CDR3 length is 14 residues. The ends were cut back, 3 bases at V and 3 bases at J, with 9 bases in the middle. The DNA for the CDR3 is TGTGCCAGCAGCTTGGGCGGTTACTACAATGAGCAGTTCTTC. This gives the protein CASSLGGYYNEQFF.

CDR3 sequence reads: CASSLSGMGLNSPLHF. CDR3 DNA: TGTGCCAGCAGCTTAAGCGGTATGGGCCTGAATTCACCCCTCCACTTT. The rearrangement joins TRBV7-6 to TRBJ1-6; no reliable D call. The germline V gene has CDR1 SGHVS and CDR2 FNYEAQ. CDR3 length: 16 amino acids. Trimming took off 2 bases at V and 7 bases at J, with 15 bases between the two ends.

There are a few counts of this clonotype. This chain links TRBV7-2 with TRBJ2-7, with a weak D call TRBD2 (5 bases). V lost 6 bases and J lost 3, with 15 bases in between. The germline V gene encodes CDR1 SGHTA and CDR2 FQGNSA. The CDR3 runs 14 residues. The CDR3 nucleotides are TGTGCCAGCAGTAACAAACGTAGCGTCTACGAGCAGTACTTC. Protein sequence: CASSNKRSVYEQYF. Full variable domain (rest looked up from reference TRBV7-2 and TRBJ2-7): GAGVSQSPSNKVTEKGKDVELRCDPISGHTALYWYRQSLGQGLEFLIYFQGNSAPDKSGLPSDRFSAERTGGSVSTLTIQRTQQEDSAVYLCASSNKRSVYEQYFGPGTRLTVT.

There are a few counts of this clonotype. This rearrangement joins TRBV29-1 to TRBJ1-2; TRBD1 might be the D (6 bases). Deletions cut 3 bases from V and 0 bases from J, with 8 bases between. The CDR3 consists of 13 residues. CDR1 is SQVTM and CDR2 is ANQGSEA in the germline V gene. For the CDR3, the DNA is TGCAGCGTTGACCCAGGGGCTAACTATGGCTACACCTTC. Residues: CSVDPGANYGYTF.

This chain connects TRBV27 to TRBJ2-1; TRBD1 aligns across 11 bases. V lost 4 bases and J lost 10; bases outside the gene matches: 9. Germline V lookup: CDR1 MNHEY, CDR2 SMNVEV (reference sequence). This CDR3 has 15 residues. The CDR3 region has the DNA TGTGCCAGCAGTTCGGGACAGGGGGTGTGGTGGGAGCAGTTCTTC. This translates into CASSSGQGVWWEQFF.

J is TRBJ2-3 and V is TRBV4-2; no definite D call. V lost 4 bases to trimming and J lost 0 bases, with 8 bases between them. This CDR3 region has 14 residues. The germline gives CDR1 LGHNA, CDR2 YNFKEQ. The CDR3 nucleotides are TGTGCCAGCAGCCCGTACTCTAGCACAGATACGCAGTATTTT. Translating gives CASSPYSSTDTQYF.

A word on this clonotype: A junction boundary mismatches the germline segment, possibly from a read error. This chain joins TRBV4-1 and TRBJ2-3; unclear D gene. This CDR3 contains 13 residues. Germline lookup yields CDR1 MGHRA and CDR2 YSYEKL. The CDR3 loop reads CASSQLDTDTQYF. Written as DNA, the CDR3 is TGTGCCAGCAGCCAACTGGACACAGATACGCAGTATTTT.

The J gene is TRBJ2-7, the V gene TRBV12-3 or TRBV12-4; 11 nucleotides align to TRBD1. This CDR3 has 15 residues. The V gene end was trimmed by 3 bases and the J gene end by 7 bases; junction bases not matched to a gene: 8. Written as DNA, the CDR3 is TGTGCCAGCAGTTTCCCGGGACAGGGGGTTGGGGAGCAGTACTTC. Amino acids: CASSFPGQGVGEQYF.

This clonotype was seen a handful of times. The chain has TRBV4-1 and TRBJ1-1, with D hard to call. The germline CDR1 and CDR2 sequences are MGHRA and YSYEKL. The CDR3 extends over 15 amino acids. Trimming shortened V by 0 bases and J by 1 base, and 9 bases separated the two germline ends. CDR3: CASSQDAAANTEAFF. The CDR3 DNA follows: TGCGCCAGCAGCCAAGATGCGGCGGCGAACACTGAAGCTTTCTTT.

V usage is TRBV12-3 or TRBV12-4 and J usage is TRBJ2-1, with 9 bases fitting TRBD2. The ends lost 5 bases at V and 0 bases at J; junction bases unmatched: 8. The CDR3 consists of 17 residues. The CDR3 protein is CASSPQLAGSSYNEQFF. The CDR3 DNA is TGTGCCAGCAGTCCCCAACTAGCGGGTAGCTCCTACAATGAGCAGTTCTTC.

The chain joins TRBV20-1 to TRBJ2-1; D not resolved. The CDR3 is made up of 15 amino acids. CDR1 is DFQATT, CDR2 SNEGSKA, per germline (reference sequence). Trimming shortened V by 3 bases and J by 0 bases, and 12 bases separated the two germline ends. The DNA for the CDR3 is TGCAGTGCTAGCCTGACGCAGGTCTCCTACAATGAGCAGTTCTTC. Translation: CSASLTQVSYNEQFF.

Within the sample, this clonotype is medium-sized. This sequence joins TRBV4-1 and TRBJ1-2; 7 bases match TRBD1. The CDR3 loop spans 15 amino acids. Trimming removed 1 base from V and 4 bases from J; junction bases left unmatched: 6. The germline V gene encodes CDR1 MGHRA and CDR2 YSYEKL. The CDR3 loop reads CASSQGQGQLYGYTF. The CDR3 DNA sequence: TGCGCCAGCAGCCAAGGCCAGGGACAGCTCTATGGCTACACCTTC.

This clonotype was seen more than once but under ten times. The V and J genes are TRBV5-1 and TRBJ2-7; 8 nucleotides align to TRBD1. The CDR3 has 14 residues. Germline-derived CDR1 and CDR2 are SGHRS and YFSETQ. V gave up 2 bases and J gave up 2 bases; unmatched junction bases: 3. The CDR3, as DNA: TGCGCCAGCAGCTTCGGACAGGGCACCTACGAGCAGTACTTC. It specifies CASSFGQGTYEQYF. The full variable domain, completed using reference TRBV5-1 and TRBJ2-7, is KAGVTQTPRYLIKTRGQQVTLSCSPISGHRSVSWYQQTPGQGLQFLFEYFSETQRNKGNFPGRFSGRQFSNSRSEMNVSTLELGDSALYLCASSFGQGTYEQYFGPGTRLTVT.

This sequence joins TRBV5-4 and TRBJ2-7; TRBD1 might be the D (5 bases). The V gene's germline CDR1 is SGHNT and CDR2 YYREEE (reference sequence). V was cut by 0 bases and J by 4 bases, with 11 bases left in between. The CDR3 totals 14 residues. DNA for the CDR3: TGTGCCAGCAGCTTGGGGTCGACAGTATACGAGCAGTACTTC. It encodes CASSLGSTVYEQYF.

The chain joins TRBV11-3 to TRBJ2-3; 14 bases align to TRBD2. V shed 5 bases and J 3 bases; nucleotides not matched to a gene: 4. CDR1 and CDR2 from the germline V gene are SGHNT and YENEEA. There are 16 residues in the CDR3. The CDR3: CASSDGTSGGTDTQYF. The CDR3 coding sequence is TGTGCCAGCAGCGACGGGACTAGCGGGGGAACAGATACGCAGTATTTT.

This clonotype was seen more than once but under ten times. The rearrangement links TRBV10-3 to TRBJ2-5; unclear D gene. Per germline, CDR1 ENHRY and CDR2 SYGVKD. The CDR3 has 14 residues. V shed 2 bases and J shed 4 bases, with 11 bases lying between them. CDR3 loop: CAISEDGSPETQYF. CDR3 nucleotides: TGTGCCATCAGTGAGGATGGTAGTCCAGAGACCCAGTACTTC.

This clonotype came up a few times. The chain joins TRBV6-5 to TRBJ2-5; D gene uncertain. CDR1 MNHEY and CDR2 SVGAGI come from the germline V gene. The CDR3 runs to 11 residues. The V end lost 8 bases, the J end lost 5 bases, and 9 bases lay between the germline ends. CDR3 sequence reads: CASGVRETQYF. Here the CDR3 DNA reads TGTGCCAGCGGGGTGCGGGAGACCCAGTACTTC.

In DNA, the CDR3 is TGCAGTGCCCAGAAGGGACTATCTCCCCACGAGCAGTACTTC. As protein: CSAQKGLSPHEQYF. This sequence joins TRBV20-1 and TRBJ2-7; the match to TRBD2 covers 7 bases. Per the germline V gene, CDR1 is DFQATT and CDR2 is SNEGSKA (reference sequence). Trimming took 6 bases from V and 5 from J; bases not matched to a gene: 13. CDR3 length: 14 amino acids.

A few counts support this clonotype. The chain uses TRBV12-3 or TRBV12-4 and TRBJ1-4; 9 nucleotides agree with TRBD1. V lost 6 bases and J lost 10; bases outside the gene matches: 18. This CDR3 spans 17 amino acids. CDR3 amino acids: CASSPRDREGRRGKLFF. The CDR3 DNA follows: TGTGCCAGCAGCCCCCGGGACAGGGAAGGAAGGCGGGGAAAACTGTTTTTT.

The chain has TRBV7-2 and TRBJ2-7; D ambiguous. Germline CDR1 is SGHTA and CDR2 is FQGNSA. V lost 5 bases, J lost 2 bases, and 16 bases lay in between. CDR3 length: 15 amino acids. This chain's CDR3 is CASSHLGTSTYEQYF. The DNA for the CDR3 is TGTGCCAGCAGCCACCTGGGCACGTCAACCTACGAGCAGTACTTC.

This chain links TRBV20-1 with TRBJ2-1; 8 nucleotides line up with TRBD1. The V gene's germline CDR1 is DFQATT and CDR2 SNEGSKA (reference sequence). CDR3 length: 14 residues. Trimming at V came to 7 bases and at J to 4 bases, leaving 9 bases not matched to a gene. CDR3 sequence reads: CSGEPGQDYNEQFF. The CDR3 region has the DNA TGCAGTGGCGAACCGGGACAGGATTACAATGAGCAGTTCTTC.

In its sample, this clonotype was seen a few times. V is TRBV4-1 and J is TRBJ2-5; D remains ambiguous. This CDR3 has 14 amino acids. Trimming removed 5 bases at V and 4 bases at J, with 14 bases between. Germline loops: CDR1 MGHRA, CDR2 YSYEKL. The CDR3 coding sequence is TGCGCCAGCAGCGAAATCGGGTTGGGAGAGACCCAGTACTTC. Its translation is CASSEIGLGETQYF.

The chain employs TRBV7-6 and TRBJ2-3; 8 nucleotides line up with TRBD2. CDR3 length: 18 amino acids. Germline V lookup: CDR1 SGHVS, CDR2 FNYEAQ. The V segment lost 4 bases and the J segment 2 bases; nucleotides outside the gene matches: 14. The CDR3 protein is CASSSAGVSGGLTDTQYF. The DNA of the CDR3 is TGTGCCAGCAGCTCCGCCGGGGTGAGCGGGGGTCTCACAGATACGCAGTATTTT.

This rearrangement joins TRBV9 to TRBJ1-5, with D tentatively TRBD1 (6 bases). The CDR3 runs 13 residues. Germline V lookup: CDR1 SGDLS, CDR2 YYNGEE. V lost 4 bases to trimming and J lost 6 bases, with 11 bases between them. The CDR3 region is CASSPGGAQPQHF. The CDR3 DNA sequence: TGTGCCAGCAGCCCCGGGGGGGCTCAGCCCCAGCATTTT.

Only one count was recorded for this clonotype. CDR3 sequence: CASSHRGSVNYGYTF. CDR3 coding DNA: TGCGCCAGCAGCCACCGGGGGAGCGTTAACTATGGCTACACCTTC. This chain links TRBV4-1 with TRBJ1-2; a possible D gene is TRBD1 (5 bases). CDR3 length equals 15 residues. V lost 3 bases, J lost 1 base, and 12 bases lay in between. Germline-derived CDR1 and CDR2 are MGHRA and YSYEKL.

The chain combines TRBV7-2 with TRBJ2-5; 9 bases agree with TRBD1. V shed 3 bases and J 5 bases; nucleotides not matched to a gene: 4. Germline V CDR1 and CDR2: SGHTA, FQGNSA. The CDR3 length is 14 residues. The CDR3 region has the DNA TGTGCCAGCAGCTTGGGGACAGGGACGGAGACCCAGTACTTC. Its translation: CASSLGTGTETQYF.